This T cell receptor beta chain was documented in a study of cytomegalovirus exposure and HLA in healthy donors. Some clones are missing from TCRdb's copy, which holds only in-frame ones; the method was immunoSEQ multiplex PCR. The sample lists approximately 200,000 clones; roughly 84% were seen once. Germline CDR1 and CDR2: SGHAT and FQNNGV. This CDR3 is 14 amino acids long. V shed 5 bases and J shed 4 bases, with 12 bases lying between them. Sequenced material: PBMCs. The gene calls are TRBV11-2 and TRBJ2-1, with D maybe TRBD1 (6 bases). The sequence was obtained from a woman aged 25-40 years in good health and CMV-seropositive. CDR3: CASSIRDRYNEQFF. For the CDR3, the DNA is TGTGCCAGCAGCATACGAGACAGGTACAATGAGCAGTTCTTC.